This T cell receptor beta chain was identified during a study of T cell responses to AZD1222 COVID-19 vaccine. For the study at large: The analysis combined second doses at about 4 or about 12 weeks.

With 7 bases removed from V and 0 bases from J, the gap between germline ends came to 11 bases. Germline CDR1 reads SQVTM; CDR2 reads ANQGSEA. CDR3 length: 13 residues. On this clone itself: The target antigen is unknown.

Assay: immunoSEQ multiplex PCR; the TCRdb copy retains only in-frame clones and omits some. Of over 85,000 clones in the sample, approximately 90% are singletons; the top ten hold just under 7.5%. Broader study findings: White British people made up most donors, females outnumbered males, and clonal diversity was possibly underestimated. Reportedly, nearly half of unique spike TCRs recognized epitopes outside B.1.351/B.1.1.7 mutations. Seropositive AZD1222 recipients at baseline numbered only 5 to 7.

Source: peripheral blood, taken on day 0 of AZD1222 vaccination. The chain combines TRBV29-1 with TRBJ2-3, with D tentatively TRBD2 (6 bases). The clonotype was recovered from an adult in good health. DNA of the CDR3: TGCAGCGCTAGGCGGGGTAGCACAGATACGCAGTATTTT. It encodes CSARRGSTDTQYF.